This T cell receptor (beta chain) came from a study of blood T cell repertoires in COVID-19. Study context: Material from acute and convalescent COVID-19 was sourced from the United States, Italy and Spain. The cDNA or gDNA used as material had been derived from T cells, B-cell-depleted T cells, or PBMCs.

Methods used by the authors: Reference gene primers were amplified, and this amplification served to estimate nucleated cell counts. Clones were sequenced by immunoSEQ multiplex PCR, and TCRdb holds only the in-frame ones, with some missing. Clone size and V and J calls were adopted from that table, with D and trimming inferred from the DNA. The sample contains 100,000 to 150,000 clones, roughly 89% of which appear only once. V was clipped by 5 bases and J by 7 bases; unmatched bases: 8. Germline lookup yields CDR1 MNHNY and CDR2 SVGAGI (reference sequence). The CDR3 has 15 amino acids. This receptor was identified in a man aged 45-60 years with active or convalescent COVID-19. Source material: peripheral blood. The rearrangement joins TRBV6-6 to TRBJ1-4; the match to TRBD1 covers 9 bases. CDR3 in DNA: TGTGCCAGCAGTACGGACAGGGGAAATAGTGAAAAACTGTTTTTT. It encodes CASSTDRGNSEKLFF.